Below, 26 T cell receptor beta chains from the same sample are listed, as sequenced in a study of T cells after yellow fever vaccination. MiXCR was run by TCRdb on the 5' RACE reads, yielding one entry per CDR3 protein. The data hold some 320,000 distinct CDR3 sequences, with 8.7% observed a single time. Specimen: CD4+ T cells sorted from PBMCs, collected 5 days after the yellow fever booster vaccination. The receptors derive from a man between 18 and 29 years old who received the YFV17D yellow fever vaccine.

The sample holds many counts of this clonotype. This chain joins TRBV5-1 and TRBJ2-5, with D possibly matching TRBD1 (6 bases). There are 15 residues in the CDR3. Germline V gives CDR1 SGHRS, CDR2 YFSETQ. Trimming removed 3 bases at V and 5 bases at J, with 17 bases between. This CDR3 is CASSWTGHPGETQYF. Here the CDR3 DNA reads TGCGCCAGCAGCTGGACGGGACACCCCGGGGAGACCCAGTACTTC.

This clonotype has only a few counts. V usage is TRBV9 and J usage is TRBJ2-1, with TRBD2 matching over 10 bases. The germline gives CDR1 SGDLS, CDR2 YYNGEE. The CDR3 totals 18 residues. V gave up 0 bases and J gave up 10 bases; unmatched junction bases: 16. The chain's CDR3 is CASSVGSTGLALSEEQFF. The CDR3 DNA sequence: TGTGCCAGCAGCGTAGGTTCGACGGGACTAGCGTTATCCGAGGAGCAGTTCTTC. The variable domain in full, completed from reference TRBV9 and TRBJ2-1, reads DSGVTQTPKHLITATGQRVTLRCSPRSGDLSVYWYQQSLDQGLQFLIQYYNGEERAKGNILERFSAQQFPDLHSELNLSSLELGDSALYFCASSVGSTGLALSEEQFFGPGTRLTVL.

As DNA, the CDR3 is TGTGCCAGCACTGACTATCCAGATACGCAGTATTTT. Translated, it gives CASTDYPDTQYF. The genes are TRBV2 and TRBJ2-3; maybe TRBD2 (5 bases). Trimming pared 7 bases from V and 4 bases from J, leaving 9 bases between. CDR3 length: 12 amino acids. Germline CDR1 reads SNHLY; CDR2 reads FYNNEI. Based on the CDR3 plus reference TRBV2 and TRBJ2-3, the full variable domain is EPEVTQTPSHQVTQMGQEVILRCVPISNHLYFYWYRQILGQKVEFLVSFYNNEISEKSEIFDDQFSVERPDGSNFTLKIRSTKLEDSAMYFCASTDYPDTQYFGPGTRLTVL.

This clonotype was detected ten times or more. The chain has TRBV9 and TRBJ1-6; 7 nucleotides match TRBD1. CDR3 size: 14 residues. Germline CDR1 is SGDLS and CDR2 is YYNGEE. V lost 7 bases and J lost 6; bases outside the gene matches: 7. CDR3 nucleotide sequence: TGTGCCAGCGGAAAAGGGGGCAGTAATTCACCCCTCCACTTT. It specifies CASGKGGSNSPLHF.

This clonotype appeared a few times. This chain uses TRBV20-1 with TRBJ2-5; TRBD1 is a possible D gene (6 bases). Germline-derived CDR1 and CDR2 are DFQATT and SNEGSKA (reference sequence). V was shortened by 5 bases and J by 1 base, with 8 bases between the two germline ends. The CDR3 is 12 amino acids. CDR3 sequence reads: CSARDIQETQYF. The CDR3 DNA sequence: TGCAGTGCTCGGGACATCCAAGAGACCCAGTACTTC.

This clonotype turned up a few times. CDR3 DNA sequence: TGTGCCAGCAGCCGGACACCCGCTAACTATGGCTACACCTTC. As protein: CASSRTPANYGYTF. The chain has TRBV6-2 or TRBV6-3 and TRBJ1-2; D is possibly TRBD1 (5 bases). From germline, CDR1 is MNHEY and CDR2 SVGEGT. Trimming shortened V by 6 bases and J by 0 bases, and 11 bases separated the two germline ends. The CDR3 loop spans 14 amino acids.

This clonotype was detected many times. Here the CDR3 reads CASSLQGASTDTQYF. CDR3 DNA sequence: TGTGCCAGCAGCTTGCAGGGGGCTAGCACAGATACGCAGTATTTT. The rearrangement joins TRBV7-9 to TRBJ2-3, with 8 nucleotides matching TRBD1. Looked up from germline, CDR1 is SEHNR and CDR2 is FQNEAQ (reference sequence). V was clipped by 3 bases and J by 0 bases; unmatched bases: 2. The CDR3 loop spans 15 amino acids.

CDR3 nucleotides: TGCAGCGTTAGGAGGACAGGGGGCACCGGGGAGCTGTTTTTT. This encodes CSVRRTGGTGELFF. This chain links TRBV29-1 with TRBJ2-2; 10 nucleotides agree with TRBD1. The length of the CDR3 is 14 residues. The V gene's germline CDR1 is SQVTM and CDR2 ANQGSEA. The junction had 4 bases not matched to a gene; V was cut back by 5 bases and J by 4 bases.

Ten or more counts support this clonotype. As DNA, the CDR3 is TGTGCCAGCAGTACACTCGGCCGCTCCTACGAGCAGTACTTC. Its translation: CASSTLGRSYEQYF. The chain is built from TRBV6-5 and TRBJ2-7; no reliable D call. Trimming cost V 5 bases and J 0 bases, with 11 bases left between them. CDR1 is MNHEY, CDR2 SVGAGI, per germline. This CDR3 is built from 14 residues.

This clonotype was recorded a few times. The chain joins TRBV3-1 to TRBJ1-2; TRBD1 is a possible D gene (5 bases). Trimming took 2 bases from V and 8 from J, leaving 9 bases between them. The CDR3 loop spans 12 amino acids. Germline lookup yields CDR1 LGHDT and CDR2 YNNKEL (reference sequence). The CDR3 loop reads CASSQRGGGYTF. CDR3 bases: TGTGCCAGCAGCCAAAGGGGCGGAGGCTACACCTTC.

In its sample, this clonotype was seen a few times. At one of its ends the junction is not consistent with the germline gene, which may arise from a read error. The J gene is TRBJ1-1, the V gene TRBV7-7; perhaps TRBD1 as D (5 bases). CDR3 length: 13 residues. In germline, CDR1 is SSHAT, CDR2 FNYEAQ (reference sequence). The CDR3 DNA reads TGTGCTAGCAGCTCCTCCCATGGACAAGAAGCTTTCTTT. Residues: CASSSSHGQEAFF.

The chain has TRBV5-1 and TRBJ2-1, with a possible D match to TRBD2 (6 bases). The CDR3 covers 15 residues. V was cut by 0 bases and J by 5 bases, with 12 bases left in between. CDR1 and CDR2 from the germline V gene are SGHRS and YFSETQ. CDR3 DNA: TGCGCCAGCAGCTTGGCCCGGGGGAGAGACAATGAGCAGTTCTTC. It specifies CASSLARGRDNEQFF. Variable domain in full (rest from reference TRBV5-1 and TRBJ2-1): KAGVTQTPRYLIKTRGQQVTLSCSPISGHRSVSWYQQTPGQGLQFLFEYFSETQRNKGNFPGRFSGRQFSNSRSEMNVSTLELGDSALYLCASSLARGRDNEQFFGPGTRLTVL.

The V and J genes are TRBV7-9 and TRBJ2-7; no reliable D call. V lost 5 bases, J lost 0 bases, and 14 bases lay in between. Germline CDR1 is SEHNR and CDR2 is FQNEAQ (reference sequence). The CDR3 sequence is 15 residues long. DNA for the CDR3: TGTGCCAGCAGCCCGGGTTTTATTAGCTCCTACGAGCAGTACTTC. Encoded protein: CASSPGFISSYEQYF.

The chain recombines TRBV3-1 with TRBJ2-6; 8 bases align to TRBD1. The J segment lost 5 bases and the V segment lost 0 bases, leaving 6 bases of the junction unmatched. This CDR3 is built from 17 residues. Germline assignment: CDR1 LGHDT and CDR2 YNNKEL (reference sequence). CDR3 DNA: TGTGCCAGCAGCCAAGAAAACGGACAGGGCTGGGCCAACGTCCTGACTTTC. Translated: CASSQENGQGWANVLTF.

This clonotype was found a few times. The chain links TRBV12-3 or TRBV12-4 to TRBJ1-4; 9 bases fit TRBD1. This CDR3 is 15 amino acids long. Trimming cost V 4 bases and J 8 bases; bases outside gene matches: 8. For the CDR3, the DNA is TGTGCCAGCAGTTGGCCGGGACAGGGAGTCGAAAAACTGTTTTTT. Protein product: CASSWPGQGVEKLFF.

This chain links TRBV18 with TRBJ2-5, with 10 bases lining up with TRBD1. V was clipped by 3 bases and J by 3 bases; unmatched bases: 7. The CDR3 is made up of 16 amino acids. CDR1 KGHSH and CDR2 LQKENI come from the germline V gene. The CDR3 reads CASSPRTGTGEETQYF. The DNA of the CDR3 is TGTGCCAGCTCACCGCGTACCGGGACAGGGGAAGAGACCCAGTACTTC.

This clonotype was picked up a small number of times. J is TRBJ1-4 and V is TRBV29-1; no definite D call. Germline V CDR1 and CDR2: SQVTM, ANQGSEA. CDR3 length: 12 amino acids. Trimming removed 2 bases from V and 5 bases from J, with 6 bases in between. The CDR3 nucleotides read TGCAGCGTTGAAAATACCAATGAAAAACTGTTTTTT. It specifies CSVENTNEKLFF.

There are many counts of this clonotype. V gene TRBV5-1 combines with J gene TRBJ2-6; no clear D. Germline V gene lookup returns CDR1 SGHRS and CDR2 YFSETQ. V was clipped by 0 bases and J by 0 bases, with 7 bases between them. The CDR3 loop spans 16 amino acids. The CDR3: CASSLADRSGANVLTF. The CDR3 region has the DNA TGCGCCAGCAGCTTGGCCGACCGCTCTGGGGCCAACGTCCTGACTTTC.

This clonotype was detected many times. This CDR3 reads CASSGRLTSGELDTQYF. Here the CDR3 DNA reads TGTGCCAGCAGTGGCCGTTTGACTAGCGGGGAATTAGATACGCAGTATTTT. The gene calls are TRBV6-1 and TRBJ2-3, with 11 positions matching TRBD2. In germline, CDR1 is MNHNS, CDR2 SASEGT. The junction had 11 bases not matched to a gene; V was cut back by 4 bases and J by 5 bases. The CDR3 is 17 amino acids.

This clonotype was counted ten times or more. The chain carries TRBV6-2 or TRBV6-3 and TRBJ2-3; D not certain. Germline V lookup: CDR1 MNHEY, CDR2 SVGEGT. V was shortened by 2 bases and J by 6 bases, with 6 bases between the two germline ends. This CDR3 has 12 amino acids. The CDR3 protein is CASSYRRDTQYF. CDR3 in DNA: TGTGCCAGCAGTTACCGGCGGGATACGCAGTATTTT.

This clonotype has just a few counts. The genes are TRBV28 and TRBJ1-1; D remains ambiguous. Looked up from germline, CDR1 is MDHEN and CDR2 is SYDVKM. This CDR3 contains 15 residues. V dropped 2 bases and J dropped 5 bases, with 15 bases sitting between them. Here the CDR3 DNA reads TGTGCCAGCAGTTTACGGATCTTCGGCGGGACTGAAGCTTTCTTT. It specifies CASSLRIFGGTEAFF.

This clonotype was found many times. The genes are TRBV24-1 and TRBJ2-3; a possible D gene is TRBD2 (7 bases). CDR1 is KGHDR and CDR2 is SFDVKD in the germline V gene. The ends were cut back, 3 bases at V and 0 bases at J, with 9 bases in the middle. CDR3 length: 15 residues. The CDR3 nucleotides are TGTGCCACCAGTGATCGGGGGGCCAGCACAGATACGCAGTATTTT. It encodes CATSDRGASTDTQYF.

This clonotype was counted between two and nine times. The chain recombines TRBV28 with TRBJ2-1, with 8 positions matching TRBD1. V trimming: 4 bases; J trimming: 6 bases; junction bases outside the gene matches: 8. Per the germline V gene, CDR1 is MDHEN and CDR2 is SYDVKM. This CDR3 comprises 15 residues. The CDR3 is CASSSGTGPANEQFF. CDR3 in DNA: TGTGCCAGCAGTTCAGGGACAGGCCCTGCCAATGAGCAGTTCTTC.

This chain joins TRBV12-5 and TRBJ2-3; no firm D call. The ends were cut back, 6 bases at V and 7 bases at J, with 17 bases in the middle. This CDR3 is 14 amino acids long. Germline CDR1 reads LGHNT; CDR2 reads FRNRAP. The CDR3 DNA follows: TGTGCTAGTGGCTCCGGCAGGCGGATGTATACGCAGTATTTT. Amino acids: CASGSGRRMYTQYF.

This clonotype has ten or more counts. The gene calls are TRBV5-1 and TRBJ2-5; a possible D gene is TRBD1 (5 bases). Trimming took 0 bases from V and 5 from J, leaving 14 bases between them. Germline-derived CDR1 and CDR2 are SGHRS and YFSETQ. The CDR3 has 15 amino acids. The CDR3 coding sequence is TGCGCCAGCAGCTTGGCGGGCGGCAGGGCGGAGACCCAGTACTTC. This sequence encodes CASSLAGGRAETQYF.

V gene TRBV4-1 combines with J gene TRBJ1-5; D possibly corresponds to TRBD1 (5 bases). CDR1 MGHRA and CDR2 YSYEKL come from the germline V gene. The CDR3 is 17 amino acids. V dropped 5 bases and J dropped 0 bases, with 17 bases sitting between them. CDR3 amino acids: CASSARLRATSNQPQHF. CDR3 coding DNA: TGCGCCAGCAGCGCAAGGCTCAGGGCCACTAGCAATCAGCCCCAGCATTTT.